The rows below give T cell receptor beta chains drawn from one sample of a study of neurological immune-mediated disorders. TCRdb itself ran the 5' RACE reads through MiXCR, one entry per CDR3 protein. The sample lists about 58,000 distinct CDR3 sequences; roughly 3.5% were seen once. The sequenced sample was PBMCs. These receptors all come from an older woman with multiple sclerosis. Both conserved end residues are part of each CDR3.

CDR3aa: CASSYGQEFNEQFF; v_gene: TRBV6-5; len: 14; j_gene: TRBJ2-1
CDR3aa: CASSRQTGRSGSPLHF; v_gene: TRBV4-1; len: 16; j_gene: TRBJ1-6
CDR3aa: CASSLSSGQESFF; v_gene: TRBV7-9; len: 13; j_gene: TRBJ1-2
CDR3aa: CASRLTGTDYNEQFF; v_gene: TRBV7-2; len: 15; j_gene: TRBJ2-1
CDR3aa: CASSLWREGNTIYF; v_gene: TRBV7-9; len: 14; j_gene: TRBJ1-3
CDR3aa: CASSLVAGGPGEQFF; v_gene: TRBV7-2; len: 15; j_gene: TRBJ2-1
CDR3aa: CASSHRDGDYEQYF; v_gene: TRBV7-9; len: 14; j_gene: TRBJ2-7
CDR3aa: CASSLASGRSSYNEQFF; v_gene: TRBV12-3/TRBV12-4; len: 17; j_gene: TRBJ2-1
CDR3aa: CSASRHQETQYF; v_gene: TRBV20-1; len: 12; j_gene: TRBJ2-5
CDR3aa: CSARDQVYQETQYF; v_gene: TRBV20-1; len: 14; j_gene: TRBJ2-5
CDR3aa: CASSELRGAGPQHF; v_gene: TRBV6-1; len: 14; j_gene: TRBJ1-5
CDR3aa: CASSLRNDYGYTF; v_gene: TRBV9; len: 13; j_gene: TRBJ1-2
CDR3aa: CASSYDTRGWEQFF; v_gene: TRBV6-5; len: 14; j_gene: TRBJ2-1
CDR3aa: CSAGGATSGRDTQYF; v_gene: TRBV20-1; len: 15; j_gene: TRBJ2-3
CDR3aa: CASRTSGLAGVDTQYF; v_gene: TRBV5-1; len: 16; j_gene: TRBJ2-3
CDR3aa: CASSLSGGADTQYF; v_gene: TRBV16; len: 14; j_gene: TRBJ2-3
CDR3aa: CASSLPGRADTQYF; v_gene: TRBV6-6; len: 14; j_gene: TRBJ2-3
CDR3aa: CASSFGPGLGGDVDTQYF; v_gene: TRBV7-6; len: 18; j_gene: TRBJ2-3
CDR3aa: CASSLLFSTEAFF; v_gene: TRBV5-1; len: 13; j_gene: TRBJ1-1
CDR3aa: CASRQQGYNEQYF; v_gene: TRBV7-2; len: 13; j_gene: TRBJ2-7
CDR3aa: CASSYRGAGYTF; v_gene: TRBV6-2/TRBV6-3; len: 12; j_gene: TRBJ1-2
CDR3aa: CSARAPGVSKQFF; v_gene: TRBV20-1; len: 13; j_gene: TRBJ2-1
CDR3aa: CASSQVSRFTEAFF; v_gene: TRBV14; len: 14; j_gene: TRBJ1-1